This T cell receptor beta chain stems from a study of regulatory T cells in long-lasting Graves disease. Study as a whole: Newly diagnosed Graves' patients had taken antithyroid drugs under 3 months. General study points: It was in persistent disease that TRBV28, TRBJ1-2 and TRBJ2-5 were favored.

Time point noted: newly diagnosed GD, antithyroid drugs for less than 3 months. The authors made the TCR library using RNA they extracted from PBMCs. Graves' disease was diagnosed by American Thyroid Association guidelines. EDTA tubes held approximately 10 milliliters of peripheral blood from each patient. Points on this clonotype: What it binds is unknown.

In building TCR beta libraries, iRepertoire HTBI primers were used together with Arm-PCR of CDR3 regions. MiXCR was run by TCRdb on the multiplex PCR reads, yielding one entry per CDR3 protein. The sample shows hundreds of thousands of distinct CDR3 sequences, about 13% of them seen only once. V was clipped by 5 bases and J by 2 bases, with 13 bases between them. Per the germline V gene, CDR1 is MNHEY and CDR2 is SVGEGT. The CDR3 covers 14 residues. These records were also assigned to another study, of T cells in Graves' hyperthyroidism and ophthalmopathy.

Sequencing was performed on peripheral blood mononuclear cells (PBMCs), taken at new diagnosis, from a patient treated with antithyroid drugs. This TCR was sampled from a man aged 25 to 45 with Graves disease. V is TRBV6-2 or TRBV6-3 and J is TRBJ2-7; D uncertain. The CDR3 nucleotides read TGTGCCAGCAGTGAAGTTCAAGGGACCTACGAGCAGTACTTC. This encodes CASSEVQGTYEQYF.